The source of this TCR beta chain is a study of Ad26.COV2.S vaccination and SARS-CoV-2 variants. Study in general: Enrollment placed the donor in the COV1001 Ad26.COV2.S trial arm.

Treatment described: some 20 received Ad26.COV2.S at low or high dose, single or two shots; 5 received placebo; per-sample allocation not given. Collection of the samples took place on day 63 after the first injection of vaccine or placebo. Sequencing used immunoSEQ multiplex PCR; TCRdb keeps in-frame clones, though not all of them. The sample includes fewer than 500,000 clones, 90% of them seen just once. CDR1 and CDR2 from the germline V gene are SGHAT and FQNNGV. The CDR3 has 13 amino acids. With 5 bases removed from V and 8 bases from J, the gap between germline ends came to 13 bases. The source material was peripheral blood, sampled in a trial of Ad26.COV2.S vaccine versus placebo. The rearrangement uses TRBV11-2 and TRBJ2-1; D gene uncertain. The receptor was derived from a person aged 18-65 years who received the Ad26.COV2.S COVID-19 vaccine or a placebo. CDR3 nucleotides: TGTGCCAGCAGCCCCCACTCACGGGATGAGCAGTTCTTC. Its protein product is CASSPHSRDEQFF.